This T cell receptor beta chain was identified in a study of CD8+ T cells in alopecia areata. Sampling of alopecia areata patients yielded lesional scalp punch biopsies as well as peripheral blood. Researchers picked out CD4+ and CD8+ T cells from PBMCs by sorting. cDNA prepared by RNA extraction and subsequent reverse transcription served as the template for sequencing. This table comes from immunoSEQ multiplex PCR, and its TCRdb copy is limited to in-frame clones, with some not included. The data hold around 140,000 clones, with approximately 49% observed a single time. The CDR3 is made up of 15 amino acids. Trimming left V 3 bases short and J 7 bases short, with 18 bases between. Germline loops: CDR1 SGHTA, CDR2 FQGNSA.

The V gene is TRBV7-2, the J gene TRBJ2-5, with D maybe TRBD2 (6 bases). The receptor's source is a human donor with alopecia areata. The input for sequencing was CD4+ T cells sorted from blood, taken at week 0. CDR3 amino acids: CASSFGGGMYGTQYF. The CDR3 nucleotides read TGTGCCAGCAGCTTTGGCGGAGGGATGTACGGGACCCAGTACTTC.